This T cell receptor (beta chain) originates from a study of OX40 agonist ivuxolimab in advanced cancers. The CDR3 consists of 13 residues. Looked up from germline, CDR1 is SGHRS and CDR2 is YFSETQ. V was pared by 6 bases and J by 1 base, with 7 bases between. The table came from immunoSEQ multiplex PCR; TCRdb's copy has only in-frame clones and leaves some out. The sample carries 70,000 or so clones, roughly 90% recorded once. The V and J genes are TRBV5-1 and TRBJ2-2; D is unresolved. The source of this sequence is an adult with an advanced solid tumor such as melanoma, head and neck, liver or kidney cancer. The sequencing used CD4+ or CD8+ T cells sorted from blood, collected in a trial of the OX40 agonist ivuxolimab. Here the CDR3 DNA reads TGCGCCAGCAACGAAGGGAACACCGGGGAGCTGTTTTTT. This encodes CASNEGNTGELFF.